The present TCR beta chain was sequenced within a study of liver allograft versus peripheral blood T cells. Study in general: What was compared were the T cell receptor repertoires in transplanted livers and those in the peripheral blood of recipients.

V was pared by 6 bases and J by 6 bases, with 14 bases of the junction left unmatched. The CDR3 consists of 15 residues. Looked up from germline, CDR1 is DFQATT and CDR2 is SNEGSKA (reference sequence). Findings and caveats of the study: Liver allograft T cell receptor repertoires were reported to differ from peripheral blood repertoires.

This clonotype was recorded a few times. What it binds is unknown. TCRdb redid the calling of the reads with MiXCR, one entry per CDR3 protein. The sample consists of several thousand distinct CDR3 sequences, 25% to 30% of them appearing once. The chain joins TRBV20-1 to TRBJ2-7, with TRBD2 matching over 10 bases. The receptor comes from a human patient who had a liver transplant. Some T cells may be provided by the graft donor. The DNA of the CDR3 is TGCAGTGCCGACAATCTAGAGCGGGAGGGTACCGAGCAGTACTTC. The encoded protein is CSADNLEREGTEQYF.